This T cell receptor (beta chain) was obtained from a study of blood T cell repertoires in COVID-19. Study-wide background: Both acute and convalescent COVID-19 samples were obtained from the United States, Italy and Spain. T cells, B-cell-depleted T cells, or PBMCs supplied cDNA or gDNA.

The V gene end was trimmed by 4 bases and the J gene end by 3 bases; junction bases not matched to a gene: 17. Germline V lookup: CDR1 LGHDT, CDR2 YNNKEL (reference sequence). The CDR3 sequence is 18 residues long. As processed by the authors: Counts of nucleated cells, estimated from reference gene primer amplification, were obtained. Here immunoSEQ multiplex PCR was the method, and the copy in TCRdb shows in-frame clones only, minus some. V, J and clone size are those of that table, while D and trimming were read from the DNA. Counted here are 200,000 to 250,000 clones, about nine tenths occurring once; the ten biggest clones make up 2.7%.

This sequence was found in a woman in her fifties or sixties with acute or convalescent COVID-19. Input material: peripheral blood. This chain uses TRBV3-1 (or the pseudogene TRBV3-2) with TRBJ1-2, with TRBD1 identical over 7 bases. The CDR3 nucleotides read TGTGCCAGCAGCCTGAATGCTCCATTGACAGGGTTAGACTATGGCTACACCTTC. Residues: CASSLNAPLTGLDYGYTF.